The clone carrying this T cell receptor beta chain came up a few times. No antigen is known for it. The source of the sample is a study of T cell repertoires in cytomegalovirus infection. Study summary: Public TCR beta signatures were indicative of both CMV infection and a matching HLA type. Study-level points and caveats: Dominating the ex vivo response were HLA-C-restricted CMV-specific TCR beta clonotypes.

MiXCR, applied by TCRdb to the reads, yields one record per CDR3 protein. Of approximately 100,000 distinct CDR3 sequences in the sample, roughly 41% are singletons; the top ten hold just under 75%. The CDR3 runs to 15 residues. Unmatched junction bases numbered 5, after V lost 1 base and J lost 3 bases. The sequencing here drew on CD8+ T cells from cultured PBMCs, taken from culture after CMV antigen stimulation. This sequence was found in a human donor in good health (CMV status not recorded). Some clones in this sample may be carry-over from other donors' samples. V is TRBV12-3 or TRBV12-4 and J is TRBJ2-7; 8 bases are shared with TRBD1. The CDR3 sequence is CASSLDGTGDYEQYF. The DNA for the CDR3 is TGTGCCAGCAGTTTAGATGGGACAGGTGACTACGAGCAGTACTTC.